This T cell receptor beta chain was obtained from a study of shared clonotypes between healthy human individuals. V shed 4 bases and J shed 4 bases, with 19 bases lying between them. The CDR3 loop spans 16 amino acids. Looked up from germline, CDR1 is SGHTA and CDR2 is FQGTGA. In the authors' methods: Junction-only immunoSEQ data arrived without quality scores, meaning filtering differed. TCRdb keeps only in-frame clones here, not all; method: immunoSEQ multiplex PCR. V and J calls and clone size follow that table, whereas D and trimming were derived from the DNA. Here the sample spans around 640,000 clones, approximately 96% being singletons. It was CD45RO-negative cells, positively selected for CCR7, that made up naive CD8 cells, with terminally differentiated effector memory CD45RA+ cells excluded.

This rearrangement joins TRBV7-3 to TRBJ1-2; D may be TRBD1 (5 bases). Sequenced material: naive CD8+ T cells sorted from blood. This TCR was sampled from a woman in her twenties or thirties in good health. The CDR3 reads CASSSRTTGDGYGYTF. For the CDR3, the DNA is TGTGCCAGCAGCTCGCGGACTACGGGGGACGGCTATGGCTACACCTTC.